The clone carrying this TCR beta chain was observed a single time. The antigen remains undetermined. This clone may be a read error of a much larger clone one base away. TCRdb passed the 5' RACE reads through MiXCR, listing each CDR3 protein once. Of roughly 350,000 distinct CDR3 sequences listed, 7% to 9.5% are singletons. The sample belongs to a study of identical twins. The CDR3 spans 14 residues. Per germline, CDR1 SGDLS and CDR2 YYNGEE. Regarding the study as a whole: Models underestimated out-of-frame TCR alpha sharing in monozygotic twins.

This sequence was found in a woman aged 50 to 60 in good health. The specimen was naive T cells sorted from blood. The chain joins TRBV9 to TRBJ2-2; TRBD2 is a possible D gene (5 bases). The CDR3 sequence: CASSVLGSSGVLFF. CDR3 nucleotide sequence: TGTGCCAGCAGCGTACTGGGGAGCTCCGGGGTGCTGTTTTTT. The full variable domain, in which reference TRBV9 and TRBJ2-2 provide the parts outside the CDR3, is DSGVTQTPKHLITATGQRVTLRCSPRSGDLSVYWYQQSLDQGLQFLIQYYNGEERAKGNILERFSAQQFPDLHSELNLSSLELGDSALYFCASSVLGSSGVLFFGEGSRLTVL.